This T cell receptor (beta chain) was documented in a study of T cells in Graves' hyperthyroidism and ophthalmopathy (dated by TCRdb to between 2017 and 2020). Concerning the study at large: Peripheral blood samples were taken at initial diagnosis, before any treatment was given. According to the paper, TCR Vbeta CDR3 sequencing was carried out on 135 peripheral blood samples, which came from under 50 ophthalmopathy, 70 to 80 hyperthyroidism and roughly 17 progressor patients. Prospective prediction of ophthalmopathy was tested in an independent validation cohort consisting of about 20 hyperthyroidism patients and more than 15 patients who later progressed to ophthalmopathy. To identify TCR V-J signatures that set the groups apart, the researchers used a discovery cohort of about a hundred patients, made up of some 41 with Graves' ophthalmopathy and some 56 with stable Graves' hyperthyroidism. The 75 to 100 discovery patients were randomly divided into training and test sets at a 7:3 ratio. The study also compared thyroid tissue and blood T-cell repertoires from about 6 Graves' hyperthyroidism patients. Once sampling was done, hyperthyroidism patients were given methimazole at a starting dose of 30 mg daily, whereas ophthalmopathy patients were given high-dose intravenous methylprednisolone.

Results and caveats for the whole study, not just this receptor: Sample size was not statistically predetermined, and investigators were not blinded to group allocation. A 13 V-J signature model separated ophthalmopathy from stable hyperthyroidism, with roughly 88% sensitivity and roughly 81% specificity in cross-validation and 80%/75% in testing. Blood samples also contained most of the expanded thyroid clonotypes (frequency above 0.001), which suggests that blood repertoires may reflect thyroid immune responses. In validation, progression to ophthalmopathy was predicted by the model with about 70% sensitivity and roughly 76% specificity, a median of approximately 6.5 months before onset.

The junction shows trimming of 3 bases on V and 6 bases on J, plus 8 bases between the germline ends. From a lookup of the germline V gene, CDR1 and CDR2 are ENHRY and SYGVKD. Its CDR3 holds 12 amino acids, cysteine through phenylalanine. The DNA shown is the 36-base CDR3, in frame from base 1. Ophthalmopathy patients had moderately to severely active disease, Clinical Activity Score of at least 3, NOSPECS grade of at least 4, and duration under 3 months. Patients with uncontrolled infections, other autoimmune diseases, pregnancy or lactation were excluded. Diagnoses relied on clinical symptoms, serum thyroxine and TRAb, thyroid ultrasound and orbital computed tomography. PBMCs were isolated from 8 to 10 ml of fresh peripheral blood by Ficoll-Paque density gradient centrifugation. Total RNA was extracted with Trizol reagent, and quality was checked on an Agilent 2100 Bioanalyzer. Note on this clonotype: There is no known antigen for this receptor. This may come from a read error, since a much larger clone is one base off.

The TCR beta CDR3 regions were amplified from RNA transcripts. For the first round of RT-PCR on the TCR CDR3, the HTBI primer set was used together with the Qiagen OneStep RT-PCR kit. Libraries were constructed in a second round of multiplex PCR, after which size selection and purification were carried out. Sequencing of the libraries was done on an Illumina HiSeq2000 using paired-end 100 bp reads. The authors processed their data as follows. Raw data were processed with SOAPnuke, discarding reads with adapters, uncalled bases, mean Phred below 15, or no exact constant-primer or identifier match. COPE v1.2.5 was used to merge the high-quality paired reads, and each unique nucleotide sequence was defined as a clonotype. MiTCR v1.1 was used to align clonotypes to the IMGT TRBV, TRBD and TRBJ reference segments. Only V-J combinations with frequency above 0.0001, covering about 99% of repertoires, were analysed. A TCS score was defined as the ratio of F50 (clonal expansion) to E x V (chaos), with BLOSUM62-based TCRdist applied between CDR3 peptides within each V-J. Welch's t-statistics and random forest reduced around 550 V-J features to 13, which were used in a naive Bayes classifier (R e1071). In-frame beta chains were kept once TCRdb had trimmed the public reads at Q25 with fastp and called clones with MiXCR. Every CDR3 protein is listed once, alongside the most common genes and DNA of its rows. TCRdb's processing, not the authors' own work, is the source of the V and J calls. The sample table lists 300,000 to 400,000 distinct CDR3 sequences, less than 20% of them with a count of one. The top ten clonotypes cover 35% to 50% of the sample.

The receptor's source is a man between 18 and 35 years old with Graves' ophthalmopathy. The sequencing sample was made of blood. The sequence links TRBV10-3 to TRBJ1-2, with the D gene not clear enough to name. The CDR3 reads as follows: CAISDGPHGYTF. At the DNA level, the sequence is TGTGCCATCAGTGATGGTCCGCATGGCTACACCTTC.